Listed below are T cell receptor beta chains from one sample, sequenced in a study of beta chain features in type 1 diabetes. Here immunoSEQ multiplex PCR was the method, and the copy in TCRdb shows in-frame clones only, minus some. The table shows roughly 400,000 clones, with over 8.5% occurring only once. Sample: central memory CD4+ T cells from blood. These receptors all stem from a man under 40 with type 1 diabetes. Each CDR3 is given with its conserved first and last residue. A D gene is named only where the DNA matches it firmly. Some rows have no size entry. The others give once, few or many, or a class for an expanded clone.

cdr3_length | j_call | d_call | clone_size | v_call | cdr3_aa | cdr3_nt
15 | TRBJ1-1 | NA | NA | TRBV11-2 | CASSLLPGRDTEAFF | TGTGCCAGCAGCTTACTGCCAGGTAGGGACACTGAAGCTTTCTTT
15 | TRBJ2-2 | TRBD2 | many | TRBV7-9 | CASSFSGRASGELFF | TGTGCCAGCAGCTTCAGCGGGAGAGCATCCGGGGAGCTGTTTTTT
14 | TRBJ2-6 | NA | many | TRBV10-3 | CASGTASGANVLTF | TGTGCCTCTGGGACGGCCTCTGGGGCCAACGTCCTGACTTTC
13 | TRBJ2-3 | NA | few | TRBV11-2 | CASSFSPPDTQYF | TGTGCCAGCAGCTTCAGTCCGCCAGATACGCAGTATTTT
15 | TRBJ1-2 | NA | NA | TRBV27 | CASSLSPQQNYGYTF | TGTGCCAGCAGTTTATCCCCTCAGCAAAACTATGGCTACACCTTC
19 | TRBJ2-1 | TRBD2 | NA | TRBV4-3 | CASSQGGLAGDLSYNEQFF | TGCGCCAGCAGCCAAGGGGGGCTAGCGGGAGACCTCTCCTACAATGAGCAGTTCTTC
13 | TRBJ2-1 | NA | NA | TRBV5-1 | CASRSPGGGEQFF | TGCGCCAGCAGGTCGCCAGGGGGAGGTGAGCAGTTCTTC
15 | TRBJ2-6 | NA | few | TRBV13 | CASYPWVSGANVLTF | TGTGCCAGCTATCCGTGGGTATCTGGGGCCAACGTCCTGACTTTC
17 | TRBJ2-1 | TRBD2 | few | TRBV28 | CASSLTSSGFSYNEQFF | TGTGCCAGCAGTTTAACCTCTAGCGGGTTCTCCTACAATGAGCAGTTCTTC
15 | TRBJ2-4 | NA | few | TRBV5-4 | CASSPAEGAKNIQYF | TGTGCCAGCAGCCCGGCAGAGGGGGCCAAAAACATTCAGTACTTC
16 | TRBJ2-6 | TRBD1 | many | TRBV25-1 | CASSALGTVGANVLTF | TGTGCCAGCAGTGCGTTAGGGACAGTGGGGGCCAACGTCCTGACTTTC
14 | TRBJ2-7 | NA | NA | TRBV7-6 | CASSSRDTSYEQYF | TGTGCCAGCAGCTCCCGGGACACCTCCTACGAGCAGTACTTC
14 | TRBJ2-7 | NA | NA | TRBV7-8 | CASSLARGLREQYF | TGTGCCAGCAGCTTAGCGAGGGGTTTGCGCGAGCAGTACTTC
18 | TRBJ1-3 | NA | NA | TRBV18 | CASSPGGAGAISGNTIYF | TGTGCCAGCTCACCCGGCGGAGCGGGCGCAATCTCTGGAAACACCATATATTTT
16 | TRBJ1-2 | NA | NA | TRBV27 | CASSLLEWTVYYGYTF | TGTGCCAGCAGTTTACTTGAATGGACGGTGTACTATGGCTACACCTTC
14 | TRBJ2-5 | TRBD2 | few | TRBV2 | CASSWGGEGETQYF | TGTGCCAGCAGCTGGGGAGGGGAGGGGGAGACCCAGTACTTC
14 | TRBJ1-5 | NA | few | TRBV11-1 | CASSAGTTNQPQHF | TGTGCCAGCAGCGCGGGGACTACCAATCAGCCCCAGCATTTT
17 | TRBJ2-1 | NA | NA | TRBV9 | CASSVATGSGYNNEQFF | TGTGCCAGCAGCGTAGCTACGGGGTCGGGGTACAACAATGAGCAGTTCTTC
15 | TRBJ2-4 | TRBD1 | NA | TRBV6-5 | CASSPAAGGENIQYF | TGTGCCAGCAGCCCGGCGGCAGGGGGCGAAAACATTCAGTACTTC
15 | TRBJ1-3 | TRBD1 | NA | TRBV7-6 | CASSSGQISGNTIYF | TGTGCCAGCAGCTCGGGACAGATCTCTGGAAACACCATATATTTT
16 | TRBJ2-1 | TRBD2 | many | TRBV4-1 | CASSLRGGRRDNEQFF | TGCGCCAGCAGCCTAAGAGGCGGGAGAAGGGACAATGAGCAGTTCTTC
16 | TRBJ1-4 | NA | few | TRBV6-5 | CASSYSSQVHNEKLFF | TGTGCCAGCAGTTACTCGAGTCAGGTTCATAATGAAAAACTGTTTTTT
16 | TRBJ2-2 | TRBD2 | few | TRBV7-9 | CASSRPSGINTGELFF | TGTGCCAGCAGCCGCCCGAGCGGGATAAACACCGGGGAGCTGTTTTTT
17 | TRBJ2-5 | TRBD1 | NA | TRBV25-1 | CASPAGQGVGKSETQYF | TGTGCCAGCCCAGCCGGACAGGGTGTAGGAAAAAGCGAGACCCAGTACTTC
14 | TRBJ1-3 | TRBD1 | few | TRBV28 | CASSSLGTGYTIYF | TGTGCCAGCAGTTCCTTGGGGACAGGTTACACCATATATTTT
16 | TRBJ2-1 | NA | NA | TRBV5-1 | CASSFSEWVTYNEQFF | TGCGCCAGCAGCTTTTCCGAGTGGGTGACCTACAATGAGCAGTTCTTC
17 | TRBJ1-5 | TRBD1 | NA | TRBV27 | CASSLGIGTGFGQPQHF | TGTGCCAGCAGTTTAGGGATCGGGACAGGGTTTGGTCAGCCCCAGCATTTT
13 | TRBJ1-1 | NA | few | TRBV5-1 | CASSPGLNTEAFF | TGCGCCAGCAGCCCCGGGCTGAACACTGAAGCTTTCTTT
18 | TRBJ2-5 | NA | few | TRBV7-9 | CASSLSTLPGLGKETQYF | TGTGCCAGCAGCTTAAGTACTCTCCCTGGTCTGGGAAAAGAGACCCAGTACTTC
15 | TRBJ2-1 | TRBD2 | many | TRBV7-2 | CASSLWTSDYNEQFF | TGTGCCAGCAGCTTATGGACTAGCGATTACAATGAGCAGTTCTTC
12 | TRBJ1-1 | NA | few | TRBV7-3 | CASSLGRRGAFF | TGTGCCAGCAGCTTAGGCCGTAGGGGGGCTTTCTTT
11 | TRBJ2-5 | TRBD1 | NA | TRBV29-1 | CSAGGEETQYF | TGCAGCGCAGGGGGCGAGGAGACCCAGTACTTC
14 | TRBJ1-2 | TRBD1 | few | TRBV11-2 | CASSTSTGGYGYTF | TGTGCCAGCAGTACCTCGACAGGGGGTTATGGCTACACCTTC
12 | TRBJ2-7 | TRBD1 | NA | TRBV18 | CASSPDRDEQYF | TGTGCCAGCTCACCAGACAGGGACGAGCAGTACTTC
15 | TRBJ2-2 | NA | NA | TRBV6-5 | CASSRSSISTGELFF | TGTGCCAGCAGTCGTTCTTCCATATCCACCGGGGAGCTGTTTTTT
14 | TRBJ1-1 | NA | NA | TRBV29-1 | CSVEVSGAGTEAFF | TGCAGCGTTGAGGTTTCGGGGGCGGGGACTGAAGCTTTCTTT
16 | TRBJ2-5 | NA | few | TRBV25-1 | CASRHSVELDQETQYF | TGTGCCAGCAGGCACAGTGTCGAGCTTGACCAAGAGACCCAGTACTTC
14 | TRBJ1-3 | NA | few | TRBV25-1 | CASSEGRSGNTIYF | TGTGCCAGCAGTGAAGGGAGATCTGGAAACACCATATATTTT
16 | TRBJ1-4 | NA | NA | TRBV6-5 | CASSSRAAKVNEKLFF | TGTGCCAGCAGTTCCAGGGCAGCCAAGGTCAATGAAAAACTGTTTTTT
15 | TRBJ2-1 | NA | few | TRBV27 | CASSFKSGSYNEQFF | TGTGCCAGCAGTTTTAAGAGCGGCTCCTACAATGAGCAGTTCTTC
14 | TRBJ2-7 | NA | few | TRBV7-2 | CASSLTGFPSEQYF | TGTGCCAGCAGCTTAACCGGGTTCCCGTCCGAGCAGTACTTC
11 | TRBJ1-5 | NA | NA | TRBV2 | CASSDPGPQHF | TGTGCCAGCAGTGACCCGGGGCCCCAGCATTTT